A selection of T cell receptor beta chains follows, all from one sample in a study of Ad26.COV2.S vaccination and SARS-CoV-2 variants. The repertoire was sequenced with immunoSEQ multiplex PCR; TCRdb's copy has only in-frame clones and lacks some. The sample holds about 280,000 clones, about 89% seen once. Material: peripheral blood, obtained in a trial of Ad26.COV2.S vaccine versus placebo. These receptor sequences come from a person aged 18-60 years who received the Ad26.COV2.S COVID-19 vaccine or a placebo. Both conserved end residues are part of each CDR3. The order of the fields is D gene, V gene, J gene, CDR3 DNA, CDR3 protein. A D gene is named only where the DNA matches it firmly.

d_gene: -
v_gene: TRBV5-6
j_gene: TRBJ2-6
CDR3nt: TGTGCCAGCAGCACGGTCCCGGGACGGGGCTCTGGGGCCAACGTCCTGACTTTC
CDR3aa: CASSTVPGRGSGANVLTF

d_gene: -
v_gene: TRBV5-1
j_gene: TRBJ1-1
CDR3nt: TGCGCCAGCGCGGGGGGAGGCTTCATGAACACTGAAGCTTTCTTT
CDR3aa: CASAGGGFMNTEAFF

d_gene: TRBD1
v_gene: TRBV7-2
j_gene: TRBJ1-6
CDR3nt: TGTGCCAGCAGCTTAGGGGGGGGCAGGGGGCAGTCACCCCTCCACTTT
CDR3aa: CASSLGGGRGQSPLHF

d_gene: TRBD2
v_gene: TRBV9
j_gene: TRBJ2-2
CDR3nt: TGTGCCAGCAGCGCCGGGACTAGTGACACCGGGGAGCTGTTTTTT
CDR3aa: CASSAGTSDTGELFF

d_gene: TRBD1
v_gene: TRBV30
j_gene: TRBJ1-2
CDR3nt: TGTGCCTGGAGTGTAGAGACAGGGGGCTATGGCTACACCTTC
CDR3aa: CAWSVETGGYGYTF

d_gene: -
v_gene: TRBV2
j_gene: TRBJ2-2
CDR3nt: TGTGCCAGCGGTCTCCTCGCGAACACCGGGGAGCTGTTTTTT
CDR3aa: CASGLLANTGELFF

d_gene: -
v_gene: TRBV2
j_gene: TRBJ1-5
CDR3nt: TGTGCCAGCAGCGGGGATAGGGGGGGGAATCAGCCCCAGCATTTT
CDR3aa: CASSGDRGGNQPQHF

d_gene: -
v_gene: TRBV19
j_gene: TRBJ2-5
CDR3nt: TGTGCCAGCATGAAGACCCCACAAGAGACCCAGTACTTC
CDR3aa: CASMKTPQETQYF

d_gene: -
v_gene: TRBV19
j_gene: TRBJ1-1
CDR3nt: TGTGCCAGTAGTTCGGTAGACTCCTTGGCCATGAACACTGAAGCTTTCTTT
CDR3aa: CASSSVDSLAMNTEAFF

d_gene: -
v_gene: TRBV6-5
j_gene: TRBJ1-2
CDR3nt: TGTGCCAGCAGAACGAGCGGAAACTATGGCTACACCTTC
CDR3aa: CASRTSGNYGYTF

d_gene: TRBD1
v_gene: TRBV6-1
j_gene: TRBJ2-1
CDR3nt: TGTGCCAGCAGTGAAGGGGACAGGGGCTATGAGCAGTTCTTC
CDR3aa: CASSEGDRGYEQFF

d_gene: TRBD1
v_gene: TRBV7-2
j_gene: TRBJ1-2
CDR3nt: TGTGCCAGCAGCTTAGCCCGGACAGGGCCGCGCCCTGGCTACACCTTC
CDR3aa: CASSLARTGPRPGYTF

d_gene: -
v_gene: TRBV7-9
j_gene: TRBJ2-1
CDR3nt: TGTGCCAGCAGCTGTACAGGTTTTTGCATAGTCGAGGGTGAGCAGTTCTTC
CDR3aa: CASSCTGFCIVEGEQFF